What follows is one T cell receptor beta chain and its context. Its antigen remains unidentified. Amplified TCR beta CDR3 regions came from RNA transcripts. RT-PCR in the first round (using the HTBI primer set) targeted the TCR CDR3. One entry per CDR3 protein results from TCRdb running MiXCR on the multiplex PCR reads. The sample gives fewer than 300,000 distinct CDR3 sequences, approximately 16% of which show up once; 30% to 35% is in the top ten. The sample belongs to a study of T cells in Graves' hyperthyroidism and ophthalmopathy. Findings and limits, study-wide: Peripheral blood also featured most of the thyroid clonotypes expanded above 0.001.

This CDR3 is built from 15 residues. Germline values: CDR1 SQVTM, CDR2 ANQGSEA. V lost 6 bases and J lost 6, with 20 bases in between. Fresh peripheral blood, about 10 ml of it, supplied the PBMCs. The sample taken for sequencing was blood. The source of this sequence is a woman between 45 and 60 years old with Graves' hyperthyroidism that later progressed to Graves' ophthalmopathy. This chain links TRBV29-1 with TRBJ2-2; D possibly uses TRBD1 or TRBD2 (6 bases each). The DNA of the CDR3 is TGCAGCGTGCTTGGAATTTCGGGGGCGGCCGGGGAGCTGTTTTTT. Translating it yields CSVLGISGAAGELFF.